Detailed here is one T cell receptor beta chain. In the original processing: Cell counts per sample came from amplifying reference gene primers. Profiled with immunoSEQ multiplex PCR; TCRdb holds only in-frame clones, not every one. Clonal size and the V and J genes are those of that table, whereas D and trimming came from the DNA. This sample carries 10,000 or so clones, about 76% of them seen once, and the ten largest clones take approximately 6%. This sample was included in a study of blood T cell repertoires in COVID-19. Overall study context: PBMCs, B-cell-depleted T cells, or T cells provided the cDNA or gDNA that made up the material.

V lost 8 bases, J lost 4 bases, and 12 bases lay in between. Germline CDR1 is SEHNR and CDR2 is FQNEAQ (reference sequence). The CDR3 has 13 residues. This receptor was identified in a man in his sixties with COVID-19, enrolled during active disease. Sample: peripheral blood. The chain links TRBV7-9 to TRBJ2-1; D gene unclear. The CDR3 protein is CASGRSGYNEQFF. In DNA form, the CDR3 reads TGTGCCAGCGGCCGGTCCGGGTACAATGAGCAGTTCTTC.